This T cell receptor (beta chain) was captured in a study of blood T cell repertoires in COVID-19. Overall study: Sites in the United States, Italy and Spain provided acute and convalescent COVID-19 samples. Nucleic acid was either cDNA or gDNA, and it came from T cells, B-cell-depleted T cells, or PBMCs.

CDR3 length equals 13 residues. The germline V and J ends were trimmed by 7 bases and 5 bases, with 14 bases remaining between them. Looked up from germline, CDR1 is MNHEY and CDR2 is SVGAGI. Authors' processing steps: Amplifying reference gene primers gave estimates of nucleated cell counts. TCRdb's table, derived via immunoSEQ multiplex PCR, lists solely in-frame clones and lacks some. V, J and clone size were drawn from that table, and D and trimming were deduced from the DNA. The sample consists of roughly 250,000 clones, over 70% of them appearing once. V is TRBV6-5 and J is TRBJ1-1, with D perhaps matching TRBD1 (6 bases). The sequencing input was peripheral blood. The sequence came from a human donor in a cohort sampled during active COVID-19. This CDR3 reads CASNPQGKTEAFF. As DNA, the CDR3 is TGTGCCAGCAATCCTCAGGGGAAGACTGAAGCTTTCTTT.